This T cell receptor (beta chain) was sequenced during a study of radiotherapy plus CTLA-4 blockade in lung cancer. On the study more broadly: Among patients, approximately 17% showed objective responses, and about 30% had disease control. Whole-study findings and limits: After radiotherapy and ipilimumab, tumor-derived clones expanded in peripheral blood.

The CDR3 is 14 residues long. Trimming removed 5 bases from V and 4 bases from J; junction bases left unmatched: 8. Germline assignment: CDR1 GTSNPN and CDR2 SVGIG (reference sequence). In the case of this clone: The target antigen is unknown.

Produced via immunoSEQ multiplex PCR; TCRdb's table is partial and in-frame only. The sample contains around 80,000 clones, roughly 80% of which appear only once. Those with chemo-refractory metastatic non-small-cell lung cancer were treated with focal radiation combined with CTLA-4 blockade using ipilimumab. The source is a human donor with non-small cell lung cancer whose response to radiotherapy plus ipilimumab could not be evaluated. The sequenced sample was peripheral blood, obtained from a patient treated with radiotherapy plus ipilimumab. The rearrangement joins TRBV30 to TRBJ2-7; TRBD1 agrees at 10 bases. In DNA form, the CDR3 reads TGTGCCTGGGGGTCAGGGACAGGGGATTACGAGCAGTACTTC. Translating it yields CAWGSGTGDYEQYF.